This TCR beta chain is from a study of tumor-infiltrating lymphocytes in primary liver carcinoma. Study background: Every sample contained roughly 3.5 to 7.13 million productive TCRbeta reads, and these numbers were similar from one tissue type to another.

This clonotype was detected a few times. Researchers generated TCR beta cDNA from roughly 500 ng of total RNA, relying on a constant-region primer. What produced the TCR beta libraries was three nested multiplex PCR rounds using slightly modified ARM-PCR. The opening two PCR rounds, 10 cycles each, paired TRBV1-TRBV30 forward primers with a C-beta reverse primer. TCRdb re-called the multiplex PCR reads through MiXCR, storing one row per CDR3 protein. The sample shows about 200,000 distinct CDR3 sequences, almost 65% of them seen only once. The CDR3 totals 13 residues. Trimming cost V 3 bases and J 5 bases, with 10 bases left between them. CDR1 is LNHDA and CDR2 is SQIVND in the germline V gene (reference sequence). Both blood RNA, taken from unsorted whole blood, and germline DNA were extracted.

The origin of this receptor is a woman aged 55-69 years with primary liver carcinoma and hepatitis B virus infection. The sample taken for sequencing was peripheral blood. The chain recombines TRBV19 with TRBJ1-1; TRBD1 might be the D (6 bases). The CDR3 DNA sequence: TGTGCCAGTAGTATGGGGGCGCGGACTGAAGCTTTCTTT. Protein product: CASSMGARTEAFF.